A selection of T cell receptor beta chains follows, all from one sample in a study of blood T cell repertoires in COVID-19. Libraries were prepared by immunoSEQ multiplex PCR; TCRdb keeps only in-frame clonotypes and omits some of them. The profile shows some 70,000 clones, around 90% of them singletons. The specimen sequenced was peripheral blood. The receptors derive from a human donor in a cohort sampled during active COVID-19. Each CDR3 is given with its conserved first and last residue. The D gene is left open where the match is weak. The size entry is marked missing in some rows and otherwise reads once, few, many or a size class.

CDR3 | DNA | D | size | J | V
CASSQVPGAATQYF | TGTGCCAGCAGCCAAGTCCCAGGGGCGGCGACCCAGTACTTC | . | . | TRBJ2-5 | TRBV3-1/TRBV3-2
CASRGVRITYEQYF | TGTGCCAGCAGAGGAGTCAGAATAACCTACGAGCAGTACTTC | . | . | TRBJ2-7 | TRBV2
CASSLEAGGIQYF | TGCGCCAGCAGCTTGGAGGCGGGAGGCATTCAGTACTTC | TRBD2 | few | TRBJ2-4 | TRBV5-1
CASSYGALVDGYTF | TGTGCCAGCAGTTACGGGGCCTTGGTAGATGGCTACACCTTC | . | . | TRBJ1-2 | TRBV6-2/TRBV6-3
CAIRGTGSSYEQYF | TGTGCCATCAGGGGGACAGGGAGCTCCTACGAGCAGTACTTC | TRBD1 | . | TRBJ2-7 | TRBV10-3
CASSLGRGVYEQYF | TGTGCCAGCAGCTTAGGGCGCGGGGTCTACGAGCAGTACTTC | . | . | TRBJ2-7 | TRBV7-2
CAAGQVNTEAFF | TGTGCTGCTGGACAGGTGAACACTGAAGCTTTCTTT | TRBD1 | . | TRBJ1-1 | TRBV28
CASSKGVKDRSSYEQYF | TGTGCCAGCAGCAAAGGAGTTAAAGACAGGTCTTCCTACGAGCAGTACTTC | . | . | TRBJ2-7 | TRBV21-1
CAWSDYGTSGSSQYF | TGTGCCTGGAGTGACTATGGGACTAGCGGGAGTAGCCAGTACTTC | TRBD2 | . | TRBJ2-5 | TRBV30
CSVGKDPPTTYEQYF | TGCAGCGTTGGTAAGGATCCTCCTACTACCTACGAGCAGTACTTC | . | . | TRBJ2-7 | TRBV29-1
CASSIAGDRHYGYTF | TGTGCCAGTAGTATCGCAGGGGACCGACACTATGGCTACACCTTC | . | . | TRBJ1-2 | TRBV19
CASSYSTAGSSEKLFF | TGTGCCAGCAGTTACTCTACGGCAGGGTCATCGGAAAAACTGTTTTTT | . | . | TRBJ1-4 | TRBV6-5
CASSPEGPSQETQYF | TGTGCCAGCAGCCCGGAGGGACCGTCCCAAGAGACCCAGTACTTC | . | once | TRBJ2-5 | TRBV5-4
CASSKSWQEDQPQHF | TGTGCCAGCAGCAAATCCTGGCAGGAAGATCAGCCCCAGCATTTT | . | . | TRBJ1-5 | TRBV7-8
CASTSNGANYGYTF | TGTGCCAGCACAAGTAATGGAGCTAACTATGGCTACACCTTC | . | . | TRBJ1-2 | TRBV2
CASSIDREASNEKLFF | TGTGCCAGTAGTATAGATCGGGAAGCCTCGAATGAAAAACTGTTTTTT | . | . | TRBJ1-4 | TRBV19
CASSVGTGEQFF | TGTGCCAGCAGCGTAGGAACAGGGGAGCAGTTCTTC | . | . | TRBJ2-1 | TRBV9
CASSPTDRFDVSNTEAFF | TGTGCCAGCAGCCCCACGGACAGGTTCGACGTTTCGAACACTGAAGCTTTCTTT | TRBD1 | . | TRBJ1-1 | TRBV7-2
CASTLGQDYGYTF | TGTGCCAGCACTCTGGGACAAGACTATGGCTACACCTTC | . | . | TRBJ1-2 | TRBV6-6
CASKPGQGYSTEAFF | TGTGCCAGCAAACCGGGACAGGGATACTCCACTGAAGCTTTCTTT | TRBD1 | . | TRBJ1-1 | TRBV2
CASSQEAGGVFSPLHF | TGCGCCAGCAGCCAAGAGGCGGGCGGGGTATTCTCGCCCCTCCACTTT | . | . | TRBJ1-6 | TRBV4-3
CASSLNPSGAVNTGELFF | TGCGCCAGCAGCTTGAACCCCAGCGGAGCTGTTAACACCGGGGAGCTGTTTTTT | . | . | TRBJ2-2 | TRBV5-1
CASSLVGGANYNEQFF | TGTGCCAGCAGCTTAGTTGGCGGGGCGAACTACAATGAGCAGTTCTTC | . | . | TRBJ2-1 | TRBV7-2
CASSSSGGPWNEQFF | TGTGCCAGCAGTTCTAGCGGGGGCCCGTGGAATGAGCAGTTCTTC | TRBD2 | . | TRBJ2-1 | TRBV6-5
CASTPDRGRGEKLFF | TGTGCCAGCACCCCCGACAGGGGGCGAGGTGAAAAACTGTTTTTT | TRBD1 | . | TRBJ1-4 | TRBV25-1
CASSPGTGSYEQYF | TGTGCCAGCTCACCGGGGACAGGCTCCTACGAGCAGTACTTC | TRBD1 | . | TRBJ2-7 | TRBV18
CAGRGQNTEAFF | TGTGCCGGCAGGGGGCAGAACACTGAAGCTTTCTTT | TRBD1 | . | TRBJ1-1 | TRBV2
CASSLAGGPYNEQFF | TGTGCCAGCTCCCTCGCGGGGGGGCCCTACAATGAGCAGTTCTTC | TRBD2 | . | TRBJ2-1 | TRBV18
CASSETLPEQYF | TGTGCCAGCAGTGAGACACTCCCCGAGCAGTACTTC | . | . | TRBJ2-7 | TRBV2
CASSPRTGGSNQPQHF | TGTGCCAGCAGTCCCCGGACAGGGGGAAGCAATCAGCCCCAGCATTTT | TRBD1 | . | TRBJ1-5 | TRBV27
CASSTRGGAPDTQYF | TGTGCCAGCAGCACCCGCGGGGGGGCCCCAGATACGCAGTATTTT | TRBD2 | . | TRBJ2-3 | TRBV7-2
CASSRAGQGGETQYF | TGTGCCAGTAGTAGGGCTGGTCAGGGAGGTGAGACCCAGTACTTC | . | . | TRBJ2-5 | TRBV19
CASSRYSGTQPYGYTF | TGTGCCAGCAGCCGCTACTCTGGGACACAACCCTATGGCTACACCTTC | . | . | TRBJ1-2 | TRBV13
CASSRTDDRGETQYF | TGTGCCAGCAGTCGAACCGATGACAGGGGGGAGACCCAGTACTTC | TRBD1 | . | TRBJ2-5 | TRBV6-5
CSVIRDRGSYEQYF | TGCAGCGTTATCCGGGACAGAGGGTCCTACGAGCAGTACTTC | TRBD1 | . | TRBJ2-7 | TRBV29-1
CAWGRARQETQYF | TGTGCCTGGGGGCGGGCCCGCCAAGAGACCCAGTACTTC | . | . | TRBJ2-5 | TRBV30
CASTTFSGANVLTF | TGTGCCAGCACTACCTTCTCTGGGGCCAACGTCCTGACTTTC | . | . | TRBJ2-6 | TRBV6-5
CASSFTSAYEQYF | TGTGCCAGCAGTTTCACTAGCGCCTACGAGCAGTACTTC | TRBD2 | . | TRBJ2-7 | TRBV27
CAIRLVAGGYNEQFF | TGTGCCATCAGACTAGTAGCGGGGGGCTACAATGAGCAGTTCTTC | TRBD2 | . | TRBJ2-1 | TRBV6-6
CASSESGGSGNTIYF | TGCGCCAGCAGTGAGTCAGGGGGCTCTGGAAACACCATATATTTT | . | few | TRBJ1-3 | TRBV10-2
CASSYRTSGNSGANVLTF | TGTGCCAGCAGCTACAGGACTAGCGGGAACTCTGGGGCCAACGTCCTGACTTTC | TRBD2 | few | TRBJ2-6 | TRBV7-2
CASGRRGEQYF | TGTGCTAGTGGGCGGCGGGGCGAGCAGTACTTC | . | . | TRBJ2-7 | TRBV12-5
CASRRTSGRGDTQYF | TGTGCCAGCAGGCGGACTAGCGGGAGGGGAGATACGCAGTATTTT | TRBD2 | . | TRBJ2-3 | TRBV3-1/TRBV3-2